This T cell receptor (beta chain) was identified during a study of cytomegalovirus exposure and HLA in healthy donors. The CDR3 extends over 13 amino acids. Germline V lookup: CDR1 MNHNS, CDR2 SASEGT. Trimming removed 6 bases at V and 7 bases at J, with 13 bases between. Method: immunoSEQ multiplex PCR; TCRdb's copy keeps in-frame clones and lacks some. The top ten clones hold 0.92% of a sample with about 280,000 clones, approximately 90% of them seen once. The sample taken for sequencing was PBMCs. This TCR derives from a woman aged 18-29 years in good health and CMV-seronegative. The V gene is TRBV6-1, the J gene TRBJ2-4, with D perhaps TRBD2 (6 bases). CDR3 loop: CASREGPANIQYF. The CDR3 nucleotides are TGTGCCAGCAGGGAGGGACCAGCGAACATTCAGTACTTC.